This T cell receptor (beta chain) derives from a study of PD-1 blockade in mismatch repair-deficient tumors (dated by TCRdb to between 2016 and 2019). With regard to the full study: The trial enrolled 65 to 100 consecutive patients with over 10 mismatch repair-deficient cancer types between 2013 and late 2016, all previously treated and progressing. Tumor-associated T cell clones were tracked in the peripheral blood of patients responding to PD-1 blockade by deep sequencing of TCR CDR3 regions. The paper's findings and limits, for the study overall: After pembrolizumab, tumor-resident clones, which were often undetectable in blood before treatment, expanded rapidly and then contracted, generally ahead of radiologic responses.

Library preparation was by the immunoSEQ multiplex PCR assay. Held by TCRdb, this immuneACCESS table contains in-frame sequences only and omits some clones. Under half of the omission traces to an unresolved V gene where checked; the cause of the rest is unknown. In this sample the table shows 30,000 to 45,000 clones, approximately 81% of which occur a single time. Around 3.9% of the sample belongs to the ten largest clones. In regard to this clone: Its antigen target is currently unknown. Within one base of it there is no much larger clone, and no base qualities were kept.

Trimmed from V: 4 bases; trimmed from J: 5 bases; junction bases lacking a gene match: 4. From the germline V gene (reference sequence), CDR1 is LNHDA and CDR2 is SQIVND. The CDR3 runs 13 amino acids, cysteine and phenylalanine included. The DNA shown is the 39-base CDR3, in frame from base 1. Mismatch repair deficiency in every enrolled patient was established by polymerase chain reaction or immunohistochemistry. A few patients who responded to pembrolizumab therapy underwent TCR sequencing. The phase II trial prospectively tested pembrolizumab PD-1 blockade in advanced mismatch repair-deficient cancers regardless of tissue of origin. Peripheral blood T cell samples were serially collected before and at multiple times after PD-1 blockade was started. Blood sampling times were reported as weeks after the first pembrolizumab dose.

The sequence was collected from an adult with mismatch repair-deficient cancer. Recombination joined TRBV19 with TRBJ1-1; 7 bases in between match TRBD1. The sample consisted of peripheral blood, taken less than 95 weeks after starting pembrolizumab. The bases read TGTGCCAGTAGTACTACAGGGGTAACTGAAGCTTTCTTT. This translates into CASSTTGVTEAFF.